Listed below are T cell receptor beta chains from one sample, sequenced in a study of molecular identifiers for immune sequencing clone quantification. TCRdb processed the PCR reads anew with MiXCR; each CDR3 protein has one entry. The table shows over 600,000 distinct CDR3 sequences, with approximately 20% occurring only once. The sample consisted of naive CD8+ T cells from blood, with Jurkat cell RNA spiked in. The source is a human donor in good health. Some libraries in this study had Jurkat cell RNA spiked in. Each CDR3 is given with its conserved first and last residue. Each record gives: D gene, V gene, J gene, CDR3 protein. The D gene is left open where the match is weak.

D gene: -; V gene: TRBV7-9; J gene: TRBJ1-2; CDR3 protein: CASSLVAGDDGYTF
D gene: TRBD1; V gene: TRBV6-2/TRBV6-3; J gene: TRBJ2-3; CDR3 protein: CASTQSRPVVVGGITDTHYF
D gene: -; V gene: TRBV7-2; J gene: TRBJ1-2; CDR3 protein: CASSLEGTRNYGYTF
D gene: -; V gene: TRBV27; J gene: TRBJ2-7; CDR3 protein: CASSLFWTAMTYEQYF
D gene: -; V gene: TRBV19; J gene: TRBJ2-2; CDR3 protein: CASSIVPGHTGELFF
D gene: -; V gene: TRBV6-5; J gene: TRBJ1-1; CDR3 protein: CASSPGPGWTEAFF
D gene: -; V gene: TRBV10-1; J gene: TRBJ2-1; CDR3 protein: CASSAPRSGHSYNEQFF
D gene: TRBD1; V gene: TRBV6-5; J gene: TRBJ2-5; CDR3 protein: CASSYYRTGGETQYF
D gene: TRBD2; V gene: TRBV11-2; J gene: TRBJ2-7; CDR3 protein: CASSLSSGLDPWEQYF
D gene: -; V gene: TRBV6-4; J gene: TRBJ1-1; CDR3 protein: CASSENPGSTEAFF
D gene: TRBD1; V gene: TRBV29-1; J gene: TRBJ2-1; CDR3 protein: CSVPGQVLYNEQFF
D gene: TRBD1; V gene: TRBV20-1; J gene: TRBJ2-5; CDR3 protein: CSAPDRGYETQYF
D gene: TRBD2; V gene: TRBV24-1; J gene: TRBJ2-3; CDR3 protein: CATSGGLAEPYTDTQYF
D gene: -; V gene: TRBV7-6; J gene: TRBJ2-2; CDR3 protein: CASSLVFIGSTGELFF
D gene: TRBD1; V gene: TRBV5-6; J gene: TRBJ1-5; CDR3 protein: CASSPGGNGNQPQHF
D gene: -; V gene: TRBV7-7; J gene: TRBJ2-5; CDR3 protein: CASREKTQYF
D gene: TRBD2; V gene: TRBV6-2/TRBV6-3; J gene: TRBJ2-1; CDR3 protein: CASSYPMGLAGAYNEQFF
D gene: TRBD2; V gene: TRBV4-1; J gene: TRBJ2-7; CDR3 protein: CASSLAGQYEQYF
D gene: -; V gene: TRBV5-6; J gene: TRBJ1-5; CDR3 protein: CASSALDGNQPQHF
D gene: -; V gene: TRBV7-9; J gene: TRBJ2-5; CDR3 protein: CASSFRLGAEETQYF
D gene: -; V gene: TRBV7-9; J gene: TRBJ1-1; CDR3 protein: CASSHFETGASEAFF
D gene: TRBD2; V gene: TRBV4-1; J gene: TRBJ2-1; CDR3 protein: CASSQMRASGYNEQFF
D gene: TRBD1; V gene: TRBV7-2; J gene: TRBJ2-2; CDR3 protein: CASSQGAGELFF
D gene: TRBD2; V gene: TRBV20-1; J gene: TRBJ2-7; CDR3 protein: CCAGERGSYNEQYF
D gene: -; V gene: TRBV7-9; J gene: TRBJ2-5; CDR3 protein: CASSSTTAENQETQYF
D gene: -; V gene: TRBV7-9; J gene: TRBJ2-4; CDR3 protein: CASSLVEGAIQNIQYF
D gene: TRBD1; V gene: TRBV13; J gene: TRBJ2-7; CDR3 protein: CASSPGQGRVYEQYF
D gene: TRBD1; V gene: TRBV12-3/TRBV12-4; J gene: TRBJ1-1; CDR3 protein: CASSPPRGGMGAFF
D gene: -; V gene: TRBV3-1; J gene: TRBJ1-4; CDR3 protein: CASSQSGRKGDEKLFF
D gene: TRBD1; V gene: TRBV4-1; J gene: TRBJ2-7; CDR3 protein: CASSQDRGIAYEQYF
D gene: -; V gene: TRBV20-1; J gene: TRBJ2-6; CDR3 protein: CSARPGSGANVLTF
D gene: -; V gene: TRBV4-3; J gene: TRBJ2-3; CDR3 protein: CASSQDGHGKGFRDTQYF
D gene: TRBD1; V gene: TRBV7-9; J gene: TRBJ2-7; CDR3 protein: CASSPRQGASLYEQYF
D gene: TRBD1; V gene: TRBV5-4; J gene: TRBJ1-1; CDR3 protein: CASSRGDRAGTEAFF
D gene: -; V gene: TRBV5-8; J gene: TRBJ2-7; CDR3 protein: CASSLGQSGLVYEQYF
D gene: -; V gene: TRBV29-1; J gene: TRBJ2-1; CDR3 protein: CSVEELRDEQFF
D gene: -; V gene: TRBV7-9; J gene: TRBJ2-5; CDR3 protein: CASSLGFSGQETQYF
D gene: TRBD2; V gene: TRBV6-2/TRBV6-3; J gene: TRBJ2-3; CDR3 protein: CASSRLAESTDTQYF
D gene: -; V gene: TRBV6-2/TRBV6-3; J gene: TRBJ2-6; CDR3 protein: CASSTGPPGANVLTF
D gene: -; V gene: TRBV7-6; J gene: TRBJ1-6; CDR3 protein: CASSRSGERAYNPPLHF
D gene: -; V gene: TRBV11-2; J gene: TRBJ2-2; CDR3 protein: CASSLSPGLDNTWELFF
D gene: -; V gene: TRBV20-1; J gene: TRBJ1-2; CDR3 protein: CSARDEYQAGYTF
D gene: TRBD2; V gene: TRBV28; J gene: TRBJ2-1; CDR3 protein: CASSFGLAAHSEQFF
D gene: TRBD1; V gene: TRBV20-1; J gene: TRBJ1-2; CDR3 protein: CSAQDREDYGYTF
D gene: -; V gene: TRBV13; J gene: TRBJ2-3; CDR3 protein: CASSLVVPLPGDTQYF
D gene: TRBD1; V gene: TRBV20-1; J gene: TRBJ2-3; CDR3 protein: CSARVPDRVWADTQYF
D gene: TRBD1; V gene: TRBV24-1; J gene: TRBJ2-2; CDR3 protein: CATRGSGTGGLTGELFF
D gene: -; V gene: TRBV9; J gene: TRBJ1-3; CDR3 protein: CASSGNTIYF